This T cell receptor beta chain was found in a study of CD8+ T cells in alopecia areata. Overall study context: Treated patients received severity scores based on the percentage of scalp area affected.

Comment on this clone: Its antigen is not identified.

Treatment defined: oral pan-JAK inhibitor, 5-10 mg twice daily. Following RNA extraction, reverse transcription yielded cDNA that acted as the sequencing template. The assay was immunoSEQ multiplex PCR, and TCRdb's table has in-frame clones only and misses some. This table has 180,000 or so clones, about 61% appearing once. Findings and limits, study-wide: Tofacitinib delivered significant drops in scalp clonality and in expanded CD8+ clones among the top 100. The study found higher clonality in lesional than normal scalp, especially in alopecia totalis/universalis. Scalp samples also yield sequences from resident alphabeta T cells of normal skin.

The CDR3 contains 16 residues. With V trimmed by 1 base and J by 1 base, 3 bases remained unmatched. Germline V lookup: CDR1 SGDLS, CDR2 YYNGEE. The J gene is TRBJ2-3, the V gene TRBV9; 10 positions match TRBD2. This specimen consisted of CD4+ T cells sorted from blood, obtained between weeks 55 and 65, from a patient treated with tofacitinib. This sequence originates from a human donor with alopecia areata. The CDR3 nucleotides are TGTGCCAGCAGCGTATTCGGGACTAGCGGCACAGATACGCAGTATTTT. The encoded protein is CASSVFGTSGTDTQYF.